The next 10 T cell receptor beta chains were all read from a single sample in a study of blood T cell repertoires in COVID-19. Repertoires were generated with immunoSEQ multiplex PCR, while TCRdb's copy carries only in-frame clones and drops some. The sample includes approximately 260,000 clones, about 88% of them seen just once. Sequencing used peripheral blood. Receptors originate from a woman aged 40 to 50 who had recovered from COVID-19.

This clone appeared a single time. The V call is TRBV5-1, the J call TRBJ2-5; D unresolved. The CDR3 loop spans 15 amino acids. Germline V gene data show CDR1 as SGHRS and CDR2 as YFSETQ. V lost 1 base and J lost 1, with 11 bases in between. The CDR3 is CASSLPDTFQETQYF. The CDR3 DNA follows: TGCGCCAGCAGCTTGCCTGACACATTCCAAGAGACCCAGTACTTC.

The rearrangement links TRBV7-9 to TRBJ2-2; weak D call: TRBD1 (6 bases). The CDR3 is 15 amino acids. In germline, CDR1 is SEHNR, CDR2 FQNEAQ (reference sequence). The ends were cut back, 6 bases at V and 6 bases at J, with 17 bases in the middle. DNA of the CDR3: TGTGCCAGCAGGGGGGCCGGTCCGGACTCCGGGGAGCTGTTTTTT. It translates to CASRGAGPDSGELFF.

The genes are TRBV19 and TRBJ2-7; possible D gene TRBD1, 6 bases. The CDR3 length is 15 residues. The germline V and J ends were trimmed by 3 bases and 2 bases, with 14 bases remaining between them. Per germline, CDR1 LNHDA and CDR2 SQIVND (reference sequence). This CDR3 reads CASSINPDSTYEQYF. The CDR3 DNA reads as TGTGCCAGTAGTATTAACCCGGACAGCACCTACGAGCAGTACTTC. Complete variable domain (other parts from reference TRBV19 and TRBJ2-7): DGGITQSPKYLFRKEGQNVTLSCEQNLNHDAMYWYRQDPGQGLRLIYYSQIVNDFQKGDIAEGYSVSREKKESFPLTVTSAQKNPTAFYLCASSINPDSTYEQYFGPGTRLTVT.

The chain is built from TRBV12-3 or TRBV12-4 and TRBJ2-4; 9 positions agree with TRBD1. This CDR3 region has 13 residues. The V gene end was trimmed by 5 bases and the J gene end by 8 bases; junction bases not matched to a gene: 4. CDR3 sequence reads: CASSGGQGDIQYF. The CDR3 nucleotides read TGTGCCAGCAGTGGGGGACAGGGAGACATTCAGTACTTC.

The CDR3 DNA is TGTGCCAGCAGCTACGGCTCGACAGGGGGTTATGAGCAGTACTTC. Encoded protein: CASSYGSTGGYEQYF. The chain has TRBV7-9 and TRBJ2-7, with 9 bases fitting TRBD1. CDR3 length: 15 residues. In germline, CDR1 is SEHNR, CDR2 FQNEAQ (reference sequence). With V trimmed by 4 bases and J by 7 bases, 11 bases remained unmatched.

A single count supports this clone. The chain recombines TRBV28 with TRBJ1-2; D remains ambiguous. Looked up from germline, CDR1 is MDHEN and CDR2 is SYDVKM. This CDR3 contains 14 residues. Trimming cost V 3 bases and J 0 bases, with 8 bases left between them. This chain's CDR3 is CASSLPRANYGYTF. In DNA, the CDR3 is TGTGCCAGCAGTTTGCCCCGGGCTAACTATGGCTACACCTTC.

The CDR3 nucleotides are TGTGCCAGTAGTATCTTTTTGGGGGCAACTCAGCCCCAGCATTTT. Translating it yields CASSIFLGATQPQHF. The chain has TRBV19 and TRBJ1-5; TRBD1 is a possible D gene (6 bases). The CDR3 sequence is 15 residues long. CDR1 and CDR2 from the germline V gene are LNHDA and SQIVND (reference sequence). V lost 3 bases and J lost 6, with 15 bases in between.

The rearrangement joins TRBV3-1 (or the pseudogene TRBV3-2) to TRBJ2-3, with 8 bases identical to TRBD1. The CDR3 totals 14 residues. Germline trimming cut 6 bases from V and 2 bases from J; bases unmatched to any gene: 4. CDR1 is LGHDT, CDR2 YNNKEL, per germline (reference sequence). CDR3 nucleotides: TGTGCCAGCAGGACTCAGGGGGCCACAGATACGCAGTATTTT. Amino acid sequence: CASRTQGATDTQYF.

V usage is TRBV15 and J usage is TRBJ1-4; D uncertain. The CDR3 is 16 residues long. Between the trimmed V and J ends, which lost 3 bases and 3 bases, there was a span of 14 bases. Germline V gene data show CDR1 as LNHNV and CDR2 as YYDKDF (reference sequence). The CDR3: CATSSVHSGPNEKLFF. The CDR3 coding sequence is TGTGCCACCAGCAGTGTACATTCTGGTCCTAATGAAAAACTGTTTTTT. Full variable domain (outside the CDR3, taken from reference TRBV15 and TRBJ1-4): DAMVIQNPRYQVTQFGKPVTLSCSQTLNHNVMYWYQQKSSQAPKLLFHYYDKDFNNEADTPDNFQSRRPNTSFCFLDIRSPGLGDTAMYLCATSSVHSGPNEKLFFGSGTQLSVL.

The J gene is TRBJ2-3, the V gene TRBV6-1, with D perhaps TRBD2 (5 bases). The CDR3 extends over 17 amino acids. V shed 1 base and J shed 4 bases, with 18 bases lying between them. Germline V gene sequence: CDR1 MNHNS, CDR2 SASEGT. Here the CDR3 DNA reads TGTGCCAGCAGTGAAGTCAGACGAGCGGTCCAGGCAGATACGCAGTATTTT. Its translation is CASSEVRRAVQADTQYF.